This TCR beta chain was recorded in a study of blood T cell repertoires in COVID-19. On the study more broadly: Acute and convalescent COVID-19 specimens originated in the United States, Italy and Spain. PBMCs, B-cell-depleted T cells, or T cells provided the cDNA or gDNA that made up the material.

In the authors' methods: Estimation of nucleated cell counts was performed using reference gene primer amplification. The repertoire was sequenced with immunoSEQ multiplex PCR; TCRdb's copy has only in-frame clones and lacks some. The V and J calls and clone size are taken from that table; D and trimming were inferred from the DNA. The sample includes roughly 290,000 clones, approximately 86% of them seen just once. This clone showed up just once. The V gene's germline CDR1 is GTSNPN and CDR2 SVGIG (reference sequence). Trimming stripped 2 bases from V and 5 bases from J, with 11 bases between. This CDR3 is built from 13 residues.

The clonotype was recovered from a human donor with COVID-19, enrolled during active disease. The donor label of this sample is uncertain. The sample taken for sequencing was peripheral blood. The chain employs TRBV30 and TRBJ2-3; tentative D call: TRBD2 (6 bases). The CDR3 region is CAWSRRGLDTQYF. Here the CDR3 DNA reads TGTGCCTGGAGTAGGCGGGGACTAGATACGCAGTATTTT.